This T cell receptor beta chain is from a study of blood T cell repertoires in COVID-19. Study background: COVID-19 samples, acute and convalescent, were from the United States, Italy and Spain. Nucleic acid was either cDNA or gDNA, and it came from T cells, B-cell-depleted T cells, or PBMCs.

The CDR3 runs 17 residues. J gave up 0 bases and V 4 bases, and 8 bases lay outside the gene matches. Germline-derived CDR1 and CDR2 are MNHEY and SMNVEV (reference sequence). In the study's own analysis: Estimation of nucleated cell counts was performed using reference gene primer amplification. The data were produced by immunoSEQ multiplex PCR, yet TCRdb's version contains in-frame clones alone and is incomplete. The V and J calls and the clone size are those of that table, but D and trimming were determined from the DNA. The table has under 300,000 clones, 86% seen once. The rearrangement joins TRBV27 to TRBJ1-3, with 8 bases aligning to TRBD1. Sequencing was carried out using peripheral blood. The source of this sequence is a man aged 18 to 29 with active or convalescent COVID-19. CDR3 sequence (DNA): TGTGCCAGCAGTTCAATGACAGGGGCCGTCTCTGGAAACACCATATATTTT. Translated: CASSSMTGAVSGNTIYF.